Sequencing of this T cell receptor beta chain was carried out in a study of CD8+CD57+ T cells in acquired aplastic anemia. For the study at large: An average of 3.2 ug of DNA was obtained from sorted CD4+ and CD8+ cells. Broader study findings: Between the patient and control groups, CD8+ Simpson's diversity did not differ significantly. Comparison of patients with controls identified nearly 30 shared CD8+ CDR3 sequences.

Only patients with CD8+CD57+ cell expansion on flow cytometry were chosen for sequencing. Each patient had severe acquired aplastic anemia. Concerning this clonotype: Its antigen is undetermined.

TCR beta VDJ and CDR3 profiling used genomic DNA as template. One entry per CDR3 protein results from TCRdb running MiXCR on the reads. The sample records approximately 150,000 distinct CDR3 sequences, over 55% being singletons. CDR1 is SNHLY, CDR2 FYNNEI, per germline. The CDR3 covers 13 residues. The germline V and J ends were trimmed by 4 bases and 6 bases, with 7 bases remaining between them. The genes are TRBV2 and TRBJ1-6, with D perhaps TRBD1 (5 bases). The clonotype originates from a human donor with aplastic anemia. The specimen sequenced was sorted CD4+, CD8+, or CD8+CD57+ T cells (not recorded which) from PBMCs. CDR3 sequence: CASSVDTNSPLHF. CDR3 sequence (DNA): TGTGCCAGCAGTGTGGACACTAATTCACCCCTCCACTTT.